Following are 10 T cell receptor beta chains from one sample sequenced in a study of cytomegalovirus exposure and HLA in healthy donors. 13 Jbeta primers and 60 Vbeta primers were used for the PCR. Profiled with immunoSEQ multiplex PCR; TCRdb holds only in-frame clones, not every one. Its table records approximately 38,000 clones. The sample taken for sequencing was PBMCs. These receptors all come from a man younger than 45 in good health and CMV-seronegative.

The CDR3 DNA sequence: TGTGCCAGCAGTTCAGCCGCTAGCGGGAGTTACGAGCAGTACTTC. It is translated as CASSSAASGSYEQYF. V gene TRBV6-6 combines with J gene TRBJ2-7; 10 bases agree with TRBD2. The CDR3 is made up of 15 amino acids. After removal of 4 bases from V and 4 bases from J, the junction contained 7 bases not matched to a gene. Germline V CDR1 and CDR2: MNHNY, SVGAGI (reference sequence).

The chain is built from TRBV29-1 and TRBJ1-2, with 7 bases aligning to TRBD1. Germline CDR1 reads SQVTM; CDR2 reads ANQGSEA. This CDR3 contains 14 residues. Trimming at V came to 4 bases and at J to 3 bases, leaving 8 bases not matched to a gene. CDR3 in amino acids: CSVGGPGTDYGYTF. The CDR3 DNA reads as TGCAGCGTTGGGGGCCCCGGGACAGACTATGGCTACACCTTC.

V is TRBV19 and J is TRBJ2-5, with D maybe TRBD1 (6 bases). Germline CDR1 and CDR2: LNHDA and SQIVND (reference sequence). The V end was cut by 1 base, the J end by 4 bases, with 16 bases between. The length of the CDR3 is 16 residues. The CDR3 DNA is TGTGCCAGTAGTATAGGGGCGGGCAGGGGAAGAGAGACCCAGTACTTC. The encoded protein is CASSIGAGRGRETQYF.

The chain joins TRBV9 to TRBJ2-1, with 8 bases fitting TRBD1. This CDR3 region has 15 residues. Germline values: CDR1 SGDLS, CDR2 YYNGEE. V lost 2 bases and J lost 2; bases outside the gene matches: 3. The CDR3 reads CASSVGTGTYNEQFF. The CDR3 DNA is TGTGCCAGCAGCGTTGGGACAGGAACCTACAATGAGCAGTTCTTC.

J is TRBJ1-4 and V is TRBV30; D perhaps matches TRBD1 (6 bases). The germline CDR1 and CDR2 sequences are GTSNPN and SVGIG (reference sequence). The CDR3 loop spans 15 amino acids. Between the trimmed V and J ends, which lost 2 bases and 8 bases, there was a span of 18 bases. The CDR3 loop is CAWSTKTGGGEKLFF. CDR3 bases: TGTGCCTGGAGTACCAAGACGGGAGGGGGGGAAAAACTGTTTTTT.

The chain is built from TRBV5-6 and TRBJ1-2; 7 bases line up with TRBD1. The germline CDR1 and CDR2 sequences are SGHDT and YYEEEE. There are 13 residues in the CDR3. V lost 4 bases and J lost 4; bases outside the gene matches: 4. CDR3 in DNA: TGTGCCAGCAGCGGGGGACAGATCTATGGCTACACCTTC. Amino acid sequence: CASSGGQIYGYTF.

V and J are TRBV7-8 and TRBJ1-4, with D possibly TRBD1 on 6 matching bases. The V end was cut by 5 bases, the J end by 11 bases, with 12 bases between. There are 12 residues in the CDR3. The germline CDR1 and CDR2 sequences are SGHVS and FQNEAQ. The CDR3 spells CASSGQGKKLFF. CDR3 DNA: TGTGCCAGCAGCGGGCAGGGGAAGAAACTGTTTTTT.

The rearrangement uses TRBV5-4 and TRBJ2-2, with unresolved D. The CDR3 consists of 13 residues. The germline V and J ends were trimmed by 3 bases and 6 bases, with 9 bases remaining between them. Per germline, CDR1 SGHNT and CDR2 YYREEE (reference sequence). The CDR3 here is CASSSLAAGELFF. The CDR3, as DNA: TGTGCCAGCAGCTCCTTAGCAGCCGGGGAGCTGTTTTTT.

The genes are TRBV6-5 and TRBJ2-7, with 11 bases that match TRBD2. V lost 4 bases to trimming and J lost 5 bases; unmatched junction nucleotides: 4. The germline CDR1 and CDR2 sequences are MNHEY and SVGAGI. The CDR3 covers 14 residues. CDR3 nucleotide sequence: TGTGCCAGCAGTTCAACTAGCGGGAGCCACGAGCAGTACTTC. It is translated as CASSSTSGSHEQYF.

The rearrangement links TRBV30 to TRBJ2-5, with TRBD1 matching over 9 bases. Germline V gene lookup returns CDR1 GTSNPN and CDR2 SVGIG (reference sequence). The CDR3 has 14 residues. The J segment lost 3 bases and the V segment lost 2 bases, leaving 4 bases of the junction unmatched. For the CDR3, the DNA is TGTGCCTGGAGTTGGGGACAGGGAAAAGAGACCCAGTACTTC. This gives the protein CAWSWGQGKETQYF. Looking up the rest from reference TRBV30 and TRBJ2-5 gives the full variable domain: SQTIHQWPATLVQPVGSPLSLECTVEGTSNPNLYWYRQAAGRGLQLLFYSVGIGQISSEVPQNLSASRPQDRQFILSSKKLLLSDSGFYLCAWSWGQGKETQYFGPGTRLLVL.